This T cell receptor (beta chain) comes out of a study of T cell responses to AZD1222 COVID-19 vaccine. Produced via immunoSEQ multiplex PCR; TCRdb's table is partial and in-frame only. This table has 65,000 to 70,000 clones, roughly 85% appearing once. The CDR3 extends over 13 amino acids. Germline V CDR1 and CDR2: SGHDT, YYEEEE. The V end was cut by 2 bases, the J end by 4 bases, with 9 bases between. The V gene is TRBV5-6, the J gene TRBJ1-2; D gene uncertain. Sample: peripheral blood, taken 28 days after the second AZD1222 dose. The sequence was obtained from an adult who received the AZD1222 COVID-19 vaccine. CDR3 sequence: CASSLGRTYGYTF. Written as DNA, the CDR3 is TGTGCCAGCAGCTTAGGCCGCACCTATGGCTACACCTTC.